Below, 15 T cell receptor beta chains from the same sample are listed, as sequenced in a study of molecular identifiers for immune sequencing clone quantification. TCRdb fed the PCR reads into MiXCR, producing one record per CDR3 protein. The sample has about 60,000 distinct CDR3 sequences, around 17% seen once. The sequenced material came from naive CD8+ T cells from blood, with Jurkat cell RNA spiked in. Subset of the sample: FACS-sorted CD8+CD4-CCR7+CD45RA+ naive T cells. These receptors all stem from a human donor in good health. Some libraries in this study had Jurkat cell RNA spiked in.

This clonotype was recorded at least ten times. The DNA for the CDR3 is TGCGCCAGCAGACAACCCGGACTATCCCCCTCCTACGAGCAGTACTTC. As protein: CASRQPGLSPSYEQYF. The J gene is TRBJ2-7, the V gene TRBV23-1, with a possible D match to TRBD2 (6 bases). TRBV23-1 belongs to the ORF category, with a function that is uncertain. The CDR3 length is 16 residues. Between the trimmed V and J ends, which lost 6 bases and 0 bases, there was a span of 18 bases.

This clonotype showed up many times. The rearrangement uses TRBV7-2 and TRBJ2-7, with a weak D call TRBD1 (5 bases). Germline V gene data show CDR1 as SGHTA and CDR2 as FQGNSA. V was trimmed by 4 bases and J by 3 bases, leaving 13 bases between them. The CDR3 runs 14 residues. CDR3 DNA: TGTGCCAGCAGCTCTCAAAATAGGGGCTACGAGCAGTACTTC. Translation gives CASSSQNRGYEQYF.

Concerning this clonotype itself: A much larger clone differs from this one at a single base, so this may be a read error. CDR3 protein: CASRRAAMNTEAFF. The CDR3 coding sequence is TGTGCCAGCAGGCGGGCAGCAATGAACACTGAAGCTTTCTTT. V gene TRBV9 combines with J gene TRBJ1-1, with unresolved D. Germline loops: CDR1 SGDLS, CDR2 YYNGEE. There are 14 residues in the CDR3. Trimming took 5 bases from V and 0 from J, leaving 11 bases between them. The complete variable domain, with remaining parts taken from reference TRBV9 and TRBJ1-1, reads DSGVTQTPKHLITATGQRVTLRCSPRSGDLSVYWYQQSLDQGLQFLIQYYNGEERAKGNILERFSAQQFPDLHSELNLSSLELGDSALYFCASRRAAMNTEAFFGQGTRLTVV.

This clonotype was found many times. CDR3 loop: CASSQKPVDSYVTYEQYF. CDR3 DNA sequence: TGCGCCAGCAGCCAAAAACCCGTCGACAGTTACGTGACCTACGAGCAGTACTTC. This chain joins TRBV5-1 and TRBJ2-7, with D maybe TRBD1 (5 bases). The germline V gene has CDR1 SGHRS and CDR2 YFSETQ. The CDR3 is 18 amino acids. Trimming shortened V by 4 bases and J by 2 bases, and 25 bases separated the two germline ends.

This clonotype has ten or more counts. The chain carries TRBV4-1 and TRBJ1-2; D is unclear. V shed 0 bases and J shed 1 base, with 9 bases lying between them. From germline, CDR1 is MGHRA and CDR2 YSYEKL. The CDR3 is 15 amino acids. Here the CDR3 reads CASSQDVGNNYGYTF. The CDR3 region has the DNA TGCGCCAGCAGCCAAGACGTCGGGAATAACTATGGCTACACCTTC.

On this clonotype: This may stem from a read error, because a much larger clone lies one nucleotide away. This rearrangement joins TRBV9 to TRBJ2-1; TRBD2 matches at 7 bases. Looked up from germline, CDR1 is SGDLS and CDR2 is YYNGEE. The CDR3 contains 15 residues. The CDR3 loop is CASSESGNSYSEQFF. The DNA for the CDR3 is TGTGCCAGCAGCGAGAGCGGGAATTCCTACAGTGAGCAGTTCTTC.

Note on this clonotype: It may be a read error: a sequence one base away is much more abundant. This is likely a read error, given that the CDR3 carries no conserved phenylalanine or tryptophan at its end. Because the CDR3's place on the DNA is in doubt, the DNA is left out and the CDR3 is given as listed by TCRdb. V gene TRBV7-9 combines with J gene TRBJ2-7; the table's D call of TRBD1 was not tested on the DNA. Germline V gene lookup returns CDR1 SEHNR and CDR2 FQNEAQ (reference sequence). The CDR3 contains 14 residues when both ends are counted. CDR3 region: CASSQDGPGPQGYS.

A note on this clonotype: A read error may be the cause here, since a much bigger clone is one base away. The chain couples TRBV7-9 to TRBJ2-1; no clear D. This CDR3 contains 11 residues. V was pared by 0 bases and J by 8 bases, with 2 bases between. Per the germline V gene, CDR1 is SEHNR and CDR2 is FQNEAQ (reference sequence). CDR3 loop: CASSLAYEQFF. CDR3 sequence (DNA): TGTGCCAGCAGCTTAGCTTATGAGCAGTTCTTC.

The table lists this clonotype with many counts. V gene TRBV9 combines with J gene TRBJ2-5; TRBD2 matches 13 bases. The CDR3 spans 16 residues. V lost 3 bases and J lost 4; bases outside the gene matches: 6. Germline-derived CDR1 and CDR2 are SGDLS and YYNGEE. CDR3: CASSGLAGGAIETQYF. Written as DNA, the CDR3 is TGTGCCAGCAGCGGACTAGCGGGGGGTGCGATAGAGACCCAGTACTTC. Together with reference TRBV9 and TRBJ2-5, the CDR3 gives the full variable domain: DSGVTQTPKHLITATGQRVTLRCSPRSGDLSVYWYQQSLDQGLQFLIQYYNGEERAKGNILERFSAQQFPDLHSELNLSSLELGDSALYFCASSGLAGGAIETQYFGPGTRLLVL.

This clonotype has a count of ten or more. The V and J genes are TRBV13 and TRBJ1-6; no firm D call. The CDR3 length is 16 residues. The V gene's germline CDR1 is PRHDT and CDR2 FYEKMQ (reference sequence). V was shortened by 3 bases and J by 10 bases, with 19 bases between the two germline ends. CDR3 residues: CASSLRPDRNWSPLHF. The CDR3 DNA is TGTGCCAGCAGCTTGCGGCCGGACCGCAATTGGTCACCCCTCCACTTT. Based on the CDR3 plus reference TRBV13 and TRBJ1-6, the full variable domain is AAGVIQSPRHLIKEKRETATLKCYPIPRHDTVYWYQQGPGQDPQFLISFYEKMQSDKGSIPDRFSAQQFSDYHSELNMSSLELGDSALYFCASSLRPDRNWSPLHFGNGTRLTVT.

This chain links TRBV27 with TRBJ1-2; maybe TRBD1 (6 bases). The V end was cut by 3 bases, the J end by 6 bases, with 11 bases between. CDR3 length equals 13 residues. CDR1 and CDR2 from the germline V gene are MNHEY and SMNVEV (reference sequence). The CDR3 spells CASSFDRKHGYTF. As DNA, the CDR3 is TGTGCCAGCAGTTTTGACAGGAAACATGGCTACACCTTC.

This chain connects TRBV4-3 to TRBJ2-7, with 9 nucleotides matching TRBD2. CDR1 and CDR2 (germline): LGHNA, YSLEER. V dropped 0 bases and J dropped 2; count of bases not matched to a gene: 5. The CDR3 loop spans 16 amino acids. In DNA form, the CDR3 reads TGCGCCAGCAGCCAAGATGTAGCGGGAGATCCCTACGAGCAGTACTTC. Translated: CASSQDVAGDPYEQYF.

There are many counts of this clonotype. The chain couples TRBV27 to TRBJ2-2, with TRBD2 matching 11 bases. Germline V CDR1 and CDR2: MNHEY, SMNVEV (reference sequence). J gave up 3 bases and V 3 bases, and 6 bases lay outside the gene matches. This CDR3 comprises 17 residues. The CDR3 is CASSFTVAGGYTGELFF. As DNA, the CDR3 is TGTGCCAGCAGTTTTACCGTAGCGGGAGGGTACACCGGGGAGCTGTTTTTT.

This clonotype was picked up many times. The chain has TRBV28 and TRBJ2-7; possible D gene TRBD1, 6 bases. V lost 7 bases and J lost 0, with 16 bases in between. Germline V gives CDR1 MDHEN, CDR2 SYDVKM. The CDR3 covers 15 residues. The DNA of the CDR3 is TGTGCCAGCACCCAGGTTGGGGACAACTCCTACGAGCAGTACTTC. Its translation: CASTQVGDNSYEQYF. The variable domain in full, completed from reference TRBV28 and TRBJ2-7, reads DVKVTQSSRYLVKRTGEKVFLECVQDMDHENMFWYRQDPGLGLRLIYFSYDVKMKEKGDIPEGYSVSREKKERFSLILESASTNQTSMYLCASTQVGDNSYEQYFGPGTRLTVT.

With regard to this clonotype: A read error is possible here, since a much larger clone lies one base away. The chain couples TRBV6-5 to TRBJ2-1; D remains ambiguous. The CDR3 consists of 11 residues. Trimming took off 8 bases at V and 4 bases at J, with 6 bases between the two ends. Germline CDR1 is MNHEY and CDR2 is SVGAGI. CDR3 DNA sequence: TGTGCCAGCGCGGCGTACAATGAGCAGTTCTTC. This codes for CASAAYNEQFF.